Sequencing of this T cell receptor (beta chain) was carried out in a study of Graves' ophthalmopathy and Graves' hyperthyroidism. Using RNA transcripts, the TCR beta CDR3 regions were amplified. Second-round multiplex PCR came after a first-round RT-PCR that employed HTBI primers. TCRdb re-called the multiplex PCR reads through MiXCR, storing one row per CDR3 protein. The table has some 25,000 distinct CDR3 sequences, less than 50% seen once; the top ten hold approximately 6.7%. The germline gives CDR1 MDHEN, CDR2 SYDVKM. This CDR3 spans 16 amino acids. Trimming stripped 5 bases from V and 2 bases from J, with 16 bases between. In this cohort's terms, stable hyperthyroidism meant no ophthalmopathy by 18 months of follow-up. Ages of hyperthyroidism patients ran from 18 to 65, and their diagnoses were new, under 2 months' duration. A diagnosis was made from clinical symptoms together with serum thyroxine, TRAb, thyroid ultrasound and orbital computed tomography. Fresh peripheral blood (more than 9.5 ml) yielded the PBMCs.

Notes on this clonotype: A single base separates this from a much larger clone, so it may be a read error.

The chain couples TRBV28 to TRBJ1-3; D is possibly TRBD1 (6 bases). Sequenced sample: peripheral blood. The sequence was obtained from an adult woman with stable Graves' hyperthyroidism. Written as DNA, the CDR3 is TGTGCCAGCAGTCCAAGGGGGGAGAGGCCTGGAAACACCATATATTTT. It yields the protein CASSPRGERPGNTIYF.